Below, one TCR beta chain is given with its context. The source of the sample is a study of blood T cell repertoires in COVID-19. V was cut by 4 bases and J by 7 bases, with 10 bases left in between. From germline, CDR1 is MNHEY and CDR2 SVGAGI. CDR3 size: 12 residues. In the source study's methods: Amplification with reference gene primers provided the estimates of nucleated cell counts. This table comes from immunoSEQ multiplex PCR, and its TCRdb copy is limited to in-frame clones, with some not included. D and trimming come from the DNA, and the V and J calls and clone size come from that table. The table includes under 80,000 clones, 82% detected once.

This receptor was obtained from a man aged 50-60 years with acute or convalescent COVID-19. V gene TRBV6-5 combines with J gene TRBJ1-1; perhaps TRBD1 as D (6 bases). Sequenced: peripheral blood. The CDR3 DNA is TGTGCCAGCAGTTTTACGACAGGTGAAGCTTTCTTT. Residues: CASSFTTGEAFF.